The TCR beta chain under discussion was sequenced for a study of blood T cells in healthy people across ages (dated by TCRdb to between 2014 and 2017). Study-wide context: In model experiments, template switching captured roughly one uniquely barcoded TCR beta cDNA molecule for every two T cells. To track age-related changes in TCR beta repertoire diversity, the study relied on deep sequencing normalized with unique cDNA molecular identifiers. Donors were grouped into four age groups: young (average roughly 16 years), middle-aged (39), aged (over 55) and long-lived (approximately 75). To avoid experimental bias, donors of different ages were distributed randomly across sequencing lanes. The study analyzed two additional independent replicas of 1 million unique cDNA reads from the same blood draw for two donors, one aged 18 to 30 and one aged 80 or older. The paper as a whole reports these results and caveats: Observed TCR beta diversity per million T cells fell roughly linearly with age, and a significant reduction was already apparent by age around 36. Observed TCR beta diversity correlated strongly with the percentage of naive T cells measured by flow cytometry. Estimates of total diversity from one million sequenced T cells were regarded as lower bounds and underestimates. The long-lived group showed more naive CD4+ T cells, fewer expanded clones and increased TCR diversity than the aged group, suggesting age selection. Because the CMV infection status of the donors was unknown, age-related changes in expanded clonotypes may potentially have been confounded. Because profiling used bulk unsorted PBMCs, naive and antigen-experienced compartments could not be compared conclusively.

Donors were 40 or so systemically healthy Caucasian individuals from Russia aged about 6 to 100 years. Each donor gave 9 to 10 milliliters of peripheral blood, collected into EDTA-treated Vacutainer tubes. PBMCs were isolated by Ficoll-Paque density-gradient centrifugation, with at least 6.5 million obtained per sample. Trizol reagent was used to extract total RNA from the PBMCs, yielding at least 6 micrograms per sample. The percentages of naive CD45RAhigh/CD27high T cells were determined by flow cytometry on a PBMC aliquot from every donor. The library came from 5' RACE. TCRdb shows the sequencer as Illumina HiSeq 2500. A second PCR of roughly 7 to 11 cycles was performed with a sample-barcoded 5' primer and a J-beta primer mix. Each TCR beta cDNA molecule received a unique molecular identifier from a template-switch 5' adaptor carrying 12 random nucleotides. Each sample yielded at least 2.5 million CDR3-containing paired-end reads. First-strand cDNA was synthesized from all RNA with the Mint cDNA synthesis kit, primed by a TRBC-specific oligonucleotide. Following uracil-DNA glycosylase treatment, all cDNA underwent a first 18-cycle PCR with the universal primers M1SS and BC2_uni_R. In the authors' own workflow: For normalization, 1 million high-quality reads were randomly selected from each sample, with every read carrying a distinct molecular identifier. Instead of being binned into consensus sequences, reads that shared molecular identifiers were thrown out. CDR3 identification, clonotype clustering and error correction used MiTCR with a Q25 quality threshold and the strictest error-elimination algorithm. A nonparametric unseen species model using Euler transformation provided a lower-bound estimate of total TCR beta diversity. The public reads were reprocessed in TCRdb via fastp at Q25 and MiXCR, keeping in-frame beta chains. Every CDR3 protein is listed once, alongside the most common genes and DNA of its rows. TCRdb's processing, not the authors' own work, is the source of the V and J calls. In this sample the table shows hundreds of thousands of distinct CDR3 sequences, 32% of which occur a single time. In total, the top ten clones hold roughly 15% of the sample.

Based on the germline V gene (reference sequence), the CDR1 and CDR2 sequences are MNHNY and SVGAGI. The CDR3 runs 15 residues from the cysteine to the phenylalanine. Left in the record is the CDR3 DNA by itself, 45 bases read in frame from the first base. Trimming at the junction amounts to 5 bases on V and 1 base on J, and the germline ends lie 14 bases apart. Note on this clonotype: Its binding antigen is unknown. The input lacks base qualities; no much larger clone sits a single base away.

This sequence originates from an elderly woman in good health. Donor details come from another sample of the same person, matched by shared clones. The sequenced sample was blood. Here the chain combines TRBV6-6 and TRBJ1-1; the best D guess is TRBD1, with 5 bases matching. CDR3 reads: CASSTSGTGNTEAFF. The DNA reads TGTGCCAGCAGTACTTCCGGGACGGGGAACACTGAAGCTTTCTTT.